This entry describes one T cell receptor beta chain. The antigen is unknown. Per the original data handling: Clinicopathological groups of papillary thyroid cancer showed CDR3 differences that were used to build a distant-metastasis classifier. TCRdb re-processed the PCR reads through MiXCR. TCRdb's processing, not the authors', yielded these V and J calls. The sample lists approximately 20,000 clones; roughly a quarter were seen once. Ahead of thyroid surgery, no patient had received treatment of any kind. V was pared by 5 bases and J by 4 bases, with 10 bases of the junction left unmatched. This CDR3 is 15 amino acids long. The V gene's germline CDR1 is SGHAT and CDR2 FQDESV (reference sequence). The data belong to a study of metastatic and nonmetastatic thyroid tumors. Overall study context: Repertoire comparisons spanned blood and tumor or nodule tissue from malignant and benign thyroid patients.

Study-wide findings and caveats: Reportedly, malignant thyroid tumors had significantly higher TCR beta diversity than benign nodules, in blood and tumor.

Sequencing was carried out using tumor tissue. This chain joins TRBV11-1 and TRBJ1-2; 7 bases are a match to TRBD1. The clonotype was recovered from a female donor with papillary thyroid cancer or a benign thyroid nodule (not recorded which). Some clones in this sample may be carry-over from other donors' samples. The CDR3 DNA is TGTGCCAGCAGCCTCAACAGGGGCGAAGGCTATGGCTACACCTTC. Translated, it gives CASSLNRGEGYGYTF.